The 2 T cell receptor beta chains presented below share a single source sample, sequenced in a study of identical twins. MiXCR was run by TCRdb on the 5' RACE reads, yielding one entry per CDR3 protein. The table has roughly 1,500,000 distinct CDR3 sequences, about 30% seen once. The sequencing input was cord blood. The source of these receptors is a newborn girl in good health.

The chain recombines TRBV10-3 with TRBJ2-2; 11 bases are a match to TRBD1. CDR1 and CDR2 (germline): ENHRY, SYGVKD. The CDR3 covers 16 residues. The V segment lost 10 bases and the J segment 3 bases; nucleotides outside the gene matches: 10. The CDR3 spells CATGDRGAGHTGELFF. CDR3 DNA sequence: TGTGCCACTGGGGACAGGGGGGCCGGACACACCGGGGAGCTGTTTTTT.

This clonotype occurred a few times. The rearrangement uses TRBV20-1 and TRBJ2-7; weak D call: TRBD2 (7 bases). Germline V gives CDR1 DFQATT, CDR2 SNEGSKA (reference sequence). The CDR3 is made up of 15 amino acids. The germline V and J ends were trimmed by 2 bases and 4 bases, with 18 bases remaining between them. CDR3 amino acids: CSARLTEGGRYEQYF. CDR3 sequence (DNA): TGCAGTGCTAGACTCACGGAGGGGGGGAGGTACGAGCAGTACTTC.